The sequence of this T cell receptor beta chain was determined in a study of CD8+ T cells in alopecia areata. Study-level background: The authors scored treated patients' severity by affected scalp percentage. Study results and limitations: In scalp, tofacitinib significantly decreased clonality and expanded CD8+ clones among the top 100. Scalp data also include sequences from resident alphabeta T cells of normal skin.

Trimming took off 9 bases at V and 2 bases at J, with 7 bases between the two ends. The CDR3 runs to 11 residues. Germline assignment: CDR1 LNHDA and CDR2 SQIVND (reference sequence). In regard to this clone: Its specificity is unknown.

Following extraction, RNA underwent reverse transcription to cDNA, which served as the sequencing template. The table came from immunoSEQ multiplex PCR; TCRdb's copy has only in-frame clones and leaves some out. The data hold about 190,000 clones, with more than 55% observed a single time. This sample's treatment: oral pan-JAK inhibitor, 5-10 mg twice daily. Alopecia areata patients provided lesional scalp punch biopsies and peripheral blood, both collected for the study. The gene calls are TRBV19 and TRBJ1-2, with D unresolved. The receptor comes from a human donor with alopecia areata. Source: CD4+ T cells sorted from blood, taken at approximately week 49, from a patient treated with tofacitinib. The CDR3 spells CASHRNYGYTF. The CDR3 coding sequence is TGTGCCAGCCATCGAAACTATGGCTACACCTTC.